Only a few counts were recorded for the clone carrying this T cell receptor (beta chain). This record belongs to a study of T cells in Graves' hyperthyroidism and ophthalmopathy. The investigators amplified TCR beta CDR3 regions from RNA transcripts. The HTBI primer set served for first-round RT-PCR of the TCR CDR3. From the multiplex PCR reads, TCRdb called clonotypes with MiXCR, one entry per CDR3 protein. Found here are hundreds of thousands of distinct CDR3 sequences, 12% to 15% of them singletons; the top ten hold about 9.4%. After removal of 6 bases from V and 1 base from J, the junction contained 9 bases not matched to a gene. This CDR3 region has 16 residues.

The gene calls are TRBV12-3 or TRBV12-4 and TRBJ1-2, with 9 bases matching TRBD1. Sequences were obtained from blood. The receptor was derived from a young woman with Graves' hyperthyroidism. In DNA, the CDR3 is TGTGCCAGCAGACGCGTTCCGGGACAGGGTAACTATGGCTACACCTTC. It specifies CASRRVPGQGNYGYTF.